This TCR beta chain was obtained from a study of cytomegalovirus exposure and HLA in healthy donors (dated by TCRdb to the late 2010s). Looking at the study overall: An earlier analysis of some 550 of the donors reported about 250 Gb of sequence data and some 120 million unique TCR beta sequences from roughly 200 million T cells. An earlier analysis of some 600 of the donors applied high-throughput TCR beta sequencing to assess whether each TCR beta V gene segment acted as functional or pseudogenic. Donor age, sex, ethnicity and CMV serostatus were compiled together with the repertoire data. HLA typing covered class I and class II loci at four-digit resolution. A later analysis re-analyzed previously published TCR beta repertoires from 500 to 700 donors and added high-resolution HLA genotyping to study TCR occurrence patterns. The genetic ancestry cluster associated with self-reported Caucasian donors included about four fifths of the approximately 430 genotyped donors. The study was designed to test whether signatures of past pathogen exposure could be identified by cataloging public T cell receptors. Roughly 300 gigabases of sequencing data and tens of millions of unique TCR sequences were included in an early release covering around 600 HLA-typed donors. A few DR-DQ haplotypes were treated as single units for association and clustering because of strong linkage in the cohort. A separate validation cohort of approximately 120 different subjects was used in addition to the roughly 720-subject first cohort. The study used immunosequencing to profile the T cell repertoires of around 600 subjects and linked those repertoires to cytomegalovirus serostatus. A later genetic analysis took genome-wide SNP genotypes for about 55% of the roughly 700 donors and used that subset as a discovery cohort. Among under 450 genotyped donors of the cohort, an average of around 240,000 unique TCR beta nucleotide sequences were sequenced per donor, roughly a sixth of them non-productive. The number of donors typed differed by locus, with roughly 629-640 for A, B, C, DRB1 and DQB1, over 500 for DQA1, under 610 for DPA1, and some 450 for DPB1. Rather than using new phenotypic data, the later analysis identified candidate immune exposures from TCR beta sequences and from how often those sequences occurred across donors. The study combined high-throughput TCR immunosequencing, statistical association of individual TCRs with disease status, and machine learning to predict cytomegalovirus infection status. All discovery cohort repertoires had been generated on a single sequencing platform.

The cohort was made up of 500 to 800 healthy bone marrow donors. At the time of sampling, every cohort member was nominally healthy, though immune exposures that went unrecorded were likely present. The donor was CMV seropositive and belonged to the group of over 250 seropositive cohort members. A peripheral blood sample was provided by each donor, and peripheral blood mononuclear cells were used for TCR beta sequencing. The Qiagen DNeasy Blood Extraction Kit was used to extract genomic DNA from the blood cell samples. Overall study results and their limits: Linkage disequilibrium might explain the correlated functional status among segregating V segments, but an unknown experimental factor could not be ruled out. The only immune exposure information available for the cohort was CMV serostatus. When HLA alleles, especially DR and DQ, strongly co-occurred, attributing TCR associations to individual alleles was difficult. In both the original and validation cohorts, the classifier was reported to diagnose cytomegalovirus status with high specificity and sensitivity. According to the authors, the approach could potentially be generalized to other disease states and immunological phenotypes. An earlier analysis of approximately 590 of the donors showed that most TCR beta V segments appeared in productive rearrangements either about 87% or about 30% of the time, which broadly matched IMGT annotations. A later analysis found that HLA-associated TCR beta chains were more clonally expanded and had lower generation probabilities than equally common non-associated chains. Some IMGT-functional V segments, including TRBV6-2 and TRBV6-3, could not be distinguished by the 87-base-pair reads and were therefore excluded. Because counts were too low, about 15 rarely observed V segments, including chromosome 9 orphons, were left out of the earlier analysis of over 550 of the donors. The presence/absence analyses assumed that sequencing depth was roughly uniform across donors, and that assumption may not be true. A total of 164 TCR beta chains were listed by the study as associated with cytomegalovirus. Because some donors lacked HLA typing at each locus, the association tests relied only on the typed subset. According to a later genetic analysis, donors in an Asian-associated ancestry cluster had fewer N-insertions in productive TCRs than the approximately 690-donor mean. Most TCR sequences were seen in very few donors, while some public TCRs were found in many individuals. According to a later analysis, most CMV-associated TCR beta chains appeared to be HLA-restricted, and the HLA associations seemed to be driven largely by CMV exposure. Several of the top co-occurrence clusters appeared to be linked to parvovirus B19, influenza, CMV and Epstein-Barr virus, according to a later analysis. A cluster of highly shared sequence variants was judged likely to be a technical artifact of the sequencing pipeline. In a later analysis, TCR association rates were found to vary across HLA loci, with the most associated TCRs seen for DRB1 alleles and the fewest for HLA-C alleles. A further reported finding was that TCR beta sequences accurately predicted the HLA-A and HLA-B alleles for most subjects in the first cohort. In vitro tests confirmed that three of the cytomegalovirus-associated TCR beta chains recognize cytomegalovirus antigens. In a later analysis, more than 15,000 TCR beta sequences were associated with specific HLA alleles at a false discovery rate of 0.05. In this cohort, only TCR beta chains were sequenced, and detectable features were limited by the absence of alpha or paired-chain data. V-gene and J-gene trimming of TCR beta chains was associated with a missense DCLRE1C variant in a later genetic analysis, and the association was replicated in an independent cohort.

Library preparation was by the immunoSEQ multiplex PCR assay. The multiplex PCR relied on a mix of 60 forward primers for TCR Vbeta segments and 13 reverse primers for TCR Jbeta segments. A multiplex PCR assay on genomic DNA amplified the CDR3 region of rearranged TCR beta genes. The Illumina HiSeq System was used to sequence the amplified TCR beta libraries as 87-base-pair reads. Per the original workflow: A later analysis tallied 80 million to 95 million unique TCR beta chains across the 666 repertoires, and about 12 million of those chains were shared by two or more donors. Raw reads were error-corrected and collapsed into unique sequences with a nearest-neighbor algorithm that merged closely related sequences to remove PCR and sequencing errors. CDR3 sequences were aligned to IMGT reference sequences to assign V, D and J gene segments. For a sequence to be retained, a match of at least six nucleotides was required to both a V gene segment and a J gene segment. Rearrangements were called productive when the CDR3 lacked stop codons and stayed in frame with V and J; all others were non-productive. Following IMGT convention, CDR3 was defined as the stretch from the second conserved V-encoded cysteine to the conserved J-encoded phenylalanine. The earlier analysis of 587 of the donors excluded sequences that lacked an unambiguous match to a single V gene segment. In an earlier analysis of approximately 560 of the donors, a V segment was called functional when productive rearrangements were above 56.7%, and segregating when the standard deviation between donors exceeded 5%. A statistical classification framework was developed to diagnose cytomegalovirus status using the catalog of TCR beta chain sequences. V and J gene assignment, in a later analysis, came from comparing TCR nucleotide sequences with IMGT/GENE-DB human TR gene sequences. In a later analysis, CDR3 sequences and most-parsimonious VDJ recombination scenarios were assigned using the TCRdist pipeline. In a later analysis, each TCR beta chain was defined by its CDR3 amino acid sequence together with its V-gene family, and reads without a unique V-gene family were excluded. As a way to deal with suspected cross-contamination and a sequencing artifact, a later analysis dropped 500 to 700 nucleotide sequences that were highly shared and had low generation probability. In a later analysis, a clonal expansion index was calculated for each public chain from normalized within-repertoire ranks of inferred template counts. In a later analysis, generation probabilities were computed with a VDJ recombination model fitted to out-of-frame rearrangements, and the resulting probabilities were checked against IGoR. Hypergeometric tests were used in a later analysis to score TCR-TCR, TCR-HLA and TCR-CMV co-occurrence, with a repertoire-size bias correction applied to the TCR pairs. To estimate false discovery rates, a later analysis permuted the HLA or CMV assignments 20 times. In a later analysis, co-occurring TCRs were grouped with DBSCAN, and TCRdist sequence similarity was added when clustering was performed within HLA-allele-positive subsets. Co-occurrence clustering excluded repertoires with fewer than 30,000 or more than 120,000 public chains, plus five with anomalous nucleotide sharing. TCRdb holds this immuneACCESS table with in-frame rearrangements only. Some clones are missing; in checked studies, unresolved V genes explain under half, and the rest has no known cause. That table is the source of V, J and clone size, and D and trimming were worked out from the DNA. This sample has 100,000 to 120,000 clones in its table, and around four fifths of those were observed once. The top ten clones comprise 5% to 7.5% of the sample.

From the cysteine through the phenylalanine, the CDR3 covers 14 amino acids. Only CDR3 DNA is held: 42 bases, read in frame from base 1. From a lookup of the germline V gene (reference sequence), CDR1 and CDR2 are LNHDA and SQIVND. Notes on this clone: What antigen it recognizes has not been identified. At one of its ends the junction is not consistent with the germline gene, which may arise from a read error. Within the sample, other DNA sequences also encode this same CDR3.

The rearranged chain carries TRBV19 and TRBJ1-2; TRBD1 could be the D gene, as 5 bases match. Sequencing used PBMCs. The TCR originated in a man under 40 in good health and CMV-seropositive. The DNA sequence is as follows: TGCGCCAGTAGCTCCACAGGTTTCGGGTATGGCTACACCTTC. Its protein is CASSSTGFGYGYTF. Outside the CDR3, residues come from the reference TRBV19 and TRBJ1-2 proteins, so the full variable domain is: DGGITQSPKYLFRKEGQNVTLSCEQNLNHDAMYWYRQDPGQGLRLIYYSQIVNDFQKGDIAEGYSVSREKKESFPLTVTSAQKNPTAFYLCASSSTGFGYGYTFGSGTRLTVV.